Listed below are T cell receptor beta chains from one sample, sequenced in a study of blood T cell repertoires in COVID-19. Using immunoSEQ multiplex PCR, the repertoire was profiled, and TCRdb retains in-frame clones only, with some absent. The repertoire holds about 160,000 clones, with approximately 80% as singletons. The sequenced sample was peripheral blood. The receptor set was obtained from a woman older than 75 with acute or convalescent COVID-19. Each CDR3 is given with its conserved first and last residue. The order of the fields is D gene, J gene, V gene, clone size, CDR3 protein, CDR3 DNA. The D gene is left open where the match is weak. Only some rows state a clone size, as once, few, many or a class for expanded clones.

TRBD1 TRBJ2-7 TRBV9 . CASSVGGTGGAQYEQYF TGTGCCAGCAGCGTAGGCGGTACAGGGGGCGCTCAGTACGAGCAGTACTTC
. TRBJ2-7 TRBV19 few CASSTLLTDTAYEQYF TGTGCCAGTAGTACCCTCTTAACAGACACAGCCTACGAGCAGTACTTC
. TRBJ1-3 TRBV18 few CASSHERAQGNTIYF TGTGCCAGCTCCCACGAGCGGGCTCAGGGAAACACCATATATTTT
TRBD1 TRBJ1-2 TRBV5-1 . CASSHGQGDGYTF TGCGCCAGCAGCCACGGACAGGGCGATGGCTACACCTTC
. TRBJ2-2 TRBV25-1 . CASSEFTAGELFF TGTGCCAGCAGTGAGTTTACGGCCGGGGAGCTGTTTTTT
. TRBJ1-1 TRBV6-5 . CASSYGGVEAFF TGTGCCAGCAGTTACGGGGGGGTTGAAGCTTTCTTT
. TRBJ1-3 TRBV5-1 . CASSLAGNSGNTIYF TGCGCCAGCAGCTTGGCGGGGAACTCTGGAAACACCATATATTTT
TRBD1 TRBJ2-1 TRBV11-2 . CASSLRQGGVEQFF TGTGCCAGCAGCTTGCGACAGGGTGGCGTTGAGCAGTTCTTC
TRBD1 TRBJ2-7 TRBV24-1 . CATSDPRTGDHEQYF TGTGCCACCAGTGACCCCAGGACAGGGGACCACGAGCAGTACTTC
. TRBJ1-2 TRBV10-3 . CAISDRGYYGYTF TGTGCCATCAGTGATCGAGGGTACTATGGCTACACCTTC
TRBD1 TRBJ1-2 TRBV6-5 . CAILGGAPYGYTF TGTGCCATACTAGGGGGCGCACCCTATGGCTACACCTTC
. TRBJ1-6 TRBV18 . CASSPRENNSPLHF TGTGCCAGCTCACCACGCGAGAATAATTCACCCCTCCACTTT
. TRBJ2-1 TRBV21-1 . CASSKAPGSDEQFF TGTGCCAGCAGCAAGGCACCGGGATCGGATGAGCAGTTCTTC
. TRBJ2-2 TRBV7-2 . CASSLPYLVGTGELFF TGTGCCAGCAGCCTCCCCTACCTGGTCGGGACCGGGGAGCTGTTTTTT
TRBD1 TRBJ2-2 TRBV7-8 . CASSLQGAATGELFF TGTGCCAGCAGCTTACAGGGGGCGGCGACCGGGGAGCTGTTTTTT
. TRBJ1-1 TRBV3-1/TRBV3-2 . CASSQDWQGEAFF TGTGCCAGCAGCCAAGATTGGCAGGGAGAAGCTTTCTTT
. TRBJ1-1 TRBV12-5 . CASGLGEQVNTEAFF TGTGCTAGTGGTCTTGGAGAACAAGTAAACACTGAAGCTTTCTTT
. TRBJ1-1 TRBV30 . CAWSVLGTRNTEAFF TGTGCCTGGAGTGTACTCGGGACACGGAACACTGAAGCTTTCTTT
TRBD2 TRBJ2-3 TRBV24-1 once CATSGPGLDDSSPSTDTQYF TGTGCCACCAGTGGACCGGGACTAGACGACTCGTCCCCTAGCACAGATACGCAGTATTTT
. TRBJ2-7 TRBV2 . CACGTVPYEQYF TGTGCCTGCGGGACAGTCCCCTACGAGCAGTACTTC
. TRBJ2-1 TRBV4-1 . CASSPPGSGEQFF TGCGCCAGCAGCCCTCCGGGGTCGGGGGAGCAGTTCTTC
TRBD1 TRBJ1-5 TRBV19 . CASRDSGQYSNQPQHF TGTGCCAGTAGAGACTCGGGACAGTATAGCAATCAGCCCCAGCATTTT
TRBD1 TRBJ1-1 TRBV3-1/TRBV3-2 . CASSRQGAVLAEAFF TGTGCCAGCAGCAGACAGGGGGCCGTTCTGGCTGAAGCTTTCTTT
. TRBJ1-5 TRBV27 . CASSLDRLSNQPQHF TGTGCCAGCAGCCTCGACAGGTTAAGCAATCAGCCCCAGCATTTT
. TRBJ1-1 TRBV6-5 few CASSWGPLGGTEAFF TGTGCCAGCAGTTGGGGCCCACTCGGGGGGACTGAAGCTTTCTTT
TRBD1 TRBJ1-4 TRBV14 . CASSQGPGQGSYNEKLFF TGTGCCAGCAGCCAAGGGCCGGGACAGGGGTCTTATAATGAAAAACTGTTTTTT
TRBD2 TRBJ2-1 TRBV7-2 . CASSGTVYGTSGLEQFF TGTGCCAGCAGCGGCACCGTGTATGGGACTAGCGGCCTCGAGCAGTTCTTC
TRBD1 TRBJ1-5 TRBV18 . CASSRSTGEPQHF TGTGCCAGCTCCCGAAGTACAGGGGAGCCCCAGCATTTT
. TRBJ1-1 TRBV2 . CASSEQGRTEAFF TGTGCCAGCAGTGAACAGGGAAGGACTGAAGCTTTCTTT
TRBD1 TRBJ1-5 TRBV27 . CASSLGGQASMPQHF TGTGCCAGCAGTTTAGGAGGACAGGCTAGCATGCCCCAGCATTTT
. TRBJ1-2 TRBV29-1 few CSVDQDRDNPQRGYTF TGCAGCGTAGACCAGGATAGGGACAATCCTCAAAGGGGCTACACCTTC
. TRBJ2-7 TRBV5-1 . CASSLASGYGLRGEQYF TGCGCCAGCAGCTTGGCCTCGGGATACGGGCTTCGCGGAGAGCAGTACTTC
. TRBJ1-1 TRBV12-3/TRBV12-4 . CASSLAGQDEAFF TGTGCCAGCAGTTTAGCGGGCCAGGATGAAGCTTTCTTT
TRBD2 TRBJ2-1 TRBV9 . CASSVVSSGSSSYNEQFF TGTGCCAGCAGCGTAGTAAGTAGCGGGTCAAGCTCCTACAATGAGCAGTTCTTC
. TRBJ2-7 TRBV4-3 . CASSQGTKGYEQYF TGCGCCAGCAGCCAAGGGACTAAGGGCTACGAGCAGTACTTC
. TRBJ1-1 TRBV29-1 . CSVVTTTEAFF TGCAGCGTTGTCACTACCACTGAAGCTTTCTTT
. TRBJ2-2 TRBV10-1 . CASSEAPGTPTGELFF TGCGCCAGCAGTGAGGCCCCCGGGACACCCACCGGGGAGCTGTTTTTT
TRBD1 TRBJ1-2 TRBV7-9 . CASSSGQAANYGYTF TGTGCCAGCAGCTCGGGACAGGCAGCTAACTATGGCTACACCTTC
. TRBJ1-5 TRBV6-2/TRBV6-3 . CASSYAIYSNQPQHF TGTGCCAGCAGTTACGCGATTTATAGCAATCAGCCCCAGCATTTT
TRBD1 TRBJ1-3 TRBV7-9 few CASSPTDRSSGNTIYF TGTGCCAGCAGCCCTACGGACAGGAGCTCTGGAAACACCATATATTTT
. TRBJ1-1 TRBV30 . CAWSVRGNTEAFF TGTGCCTGGAGTGTACGAGGAAACACTGAAGCTTTCTTT
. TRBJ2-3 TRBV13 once CASSLWEPGADTQYF TGTGCCAGCAGCTTATGGGAGCCGGGGGCAGATACGCAGTATTTT
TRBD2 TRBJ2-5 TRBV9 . CASSVTSDQETQYF TGTGCCAGCAGCGTTACTAGCGACCAAGAGACCCAGTACTTC
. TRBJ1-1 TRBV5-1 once CASSWDLNTEAFF TGCGCCAGCAGCTGGGACTTGAACACTGAAGCTTTCTTT
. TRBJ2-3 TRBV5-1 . CASSLGASTDTQYF TGCGCCAGCAGTCTTGGAGCTAGCACAGATACGCAGTATTTT
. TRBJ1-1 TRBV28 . CASIGDTNEAFF TGTGCCAGCATTGGGGACACCAATGAAGCTTTCTTT
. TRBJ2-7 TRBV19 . CASARTVTYEQYF TGTGCCAGTGCTCGGACAGTAACCTACGAGCAGTACTTC
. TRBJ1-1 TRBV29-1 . CSAHRGSTEAFF TGCAGCGCCCATAGGGGGAGCACTGAAGCTTTCTTT
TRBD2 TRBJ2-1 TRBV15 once CATSKLAGSYNEQFF TGTGCCACCAGCAAACTAGCGGGAAGCTACAATGAGCAGTTCTTC
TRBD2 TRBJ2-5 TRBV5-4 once CASSRVVAGGQETQYF TGTGCCAGCAGCCGAGTGGTAGCGGGAGGGCAAGAGACCCAGTACTTC